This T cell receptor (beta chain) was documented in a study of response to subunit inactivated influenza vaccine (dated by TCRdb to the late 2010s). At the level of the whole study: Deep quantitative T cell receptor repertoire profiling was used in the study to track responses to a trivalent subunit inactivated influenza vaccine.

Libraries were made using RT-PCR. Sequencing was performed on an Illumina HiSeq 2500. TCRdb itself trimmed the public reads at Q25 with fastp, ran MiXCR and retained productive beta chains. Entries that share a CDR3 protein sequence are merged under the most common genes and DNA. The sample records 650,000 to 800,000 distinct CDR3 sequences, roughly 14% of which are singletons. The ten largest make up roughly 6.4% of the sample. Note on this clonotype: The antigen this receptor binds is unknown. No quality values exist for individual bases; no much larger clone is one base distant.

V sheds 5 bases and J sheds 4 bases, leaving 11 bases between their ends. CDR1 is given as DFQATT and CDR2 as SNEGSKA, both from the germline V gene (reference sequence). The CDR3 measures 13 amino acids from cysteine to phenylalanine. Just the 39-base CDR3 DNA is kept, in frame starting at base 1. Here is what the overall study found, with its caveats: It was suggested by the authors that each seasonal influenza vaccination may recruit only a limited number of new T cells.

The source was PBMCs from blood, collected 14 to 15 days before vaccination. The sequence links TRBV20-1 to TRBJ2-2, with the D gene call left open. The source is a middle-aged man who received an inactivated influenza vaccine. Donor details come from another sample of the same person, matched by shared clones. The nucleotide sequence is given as TGCAGTGCTGCCAGCAGTGTCACCGGGGAGCTGTTTTTT. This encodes CSAASSVTGELFF.